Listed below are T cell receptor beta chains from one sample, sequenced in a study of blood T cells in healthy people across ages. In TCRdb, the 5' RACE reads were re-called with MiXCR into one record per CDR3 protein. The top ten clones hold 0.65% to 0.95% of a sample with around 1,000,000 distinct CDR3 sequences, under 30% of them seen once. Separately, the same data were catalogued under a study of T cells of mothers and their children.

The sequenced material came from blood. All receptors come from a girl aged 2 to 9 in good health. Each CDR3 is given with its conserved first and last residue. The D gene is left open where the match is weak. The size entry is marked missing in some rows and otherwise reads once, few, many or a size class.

CASSRPGGQGAYGYTF,TGTGCCAGCAGTCGCCCGGGGGGACAAGGCGCCTATGGCTACACCTTC,.,.,TRBJ1-2,TRBV6-5
CASSVVGGTQYF,TGTGCCAGCAGCGTAGTTGGGGGGACCCAGTACTTC,.,.,TRBJ2-5,TRBV7-2
CASSLIGGVGYTF,TGTGCCAGCAGTCTGATAGGGGGCGTGGGCTACACCTTC,.,TRBD1,TRBJ1-2,TRBV12-3/TRBV12-4
CASSSRGGIAVPQETQYF,TGTGCCAGCAGTTCCCGTGGGGGTATAGCGGTACCCCAAGAGACCCAGTACTTC,.,.,TRBJ2-5,TRBV12-3/TRBV12-4
CASSLDAQTGSVAYEQYF,TGTGCCAGCAGTTTAGATGCCCAAACAGGGTCCGTTGCCTACGAGCAGTACTTC,few,.,TRBJ2-7,TRBV28
CASSLRRQVQETQYF,TGTGCCAGCAGTTTGAGGCGACAGGTACAAGAGACCCAGTACTTC,few,.,TRBJ2-5,TRBV28
CATLRGDRGRDEQFF,TGTGCCACCCTAAGAGGGGACAGGGGGCGCGATGAGCAGTTCTTC,few,TRBD1,TRBJ2-1,TRBV19
CAISAGQGMNTEAFF,TGTGCCATCAGTGCGGGGCAGGGGATGAACACTGAAGCTTTCTTT,.,.,TRBJ1-1,TRBV10-3
CASSQGTGVGANVLTF,TGCGCCAGCAGCCAAGGAACCGGGGTCGGGGCCAACGTCCTGACTTTC,many,.,TRBJ2-6,TRBV4-1
CASSQGTQNEKLFF,TGCGCCAGCAGCCAAGGGACACAGAATGAAAAACTGTTTTTT,.,.,TRBJ1-4,TRBV4-1
CASRVTGGEKLFF,TGTGCCAGCAGGGTGACAGGGGGAGAAAAACTGTTTTTT,.,TRBD1,TRBJ1-4,TRBV27
CSGQDREGTEAFF,TGCAGCGGACAGGACAGGGAGGGGACTGAAGCTTTCTTT,few,TRBD1,TRBJ1-1,TRBV29-1
CASSYLQGQETQYF,TGTGCCAGCAGTTATTTGCAGGGGCAAGAGACCCAGTACTTC,.,.,TRBJ2-5,TRBV6-5
CSARVRGAQGVQGTQYF,TGCAGTGCTAGAGTCCGGGGCGCACAGGGCGTTCAAGGGACCCAGTACTTC,.,.,TRBJ2-5,TRBV20-1
CSVELRGRYNEQFF,TGCAGCGTTGAGTTAAGGGGTCGGTACAATGAGCAGTTCTTC,few,.,TRBJ2-1,TRBV29-1
CASSEGLAGVETQYF,TGTGCCAGCAGCGAGGGACTAGCGGGGGTAGAGACCCAGTACTTC,.,TRBD2,TRBJ2-5,TRBV6-5
CSARAPGSGPYEQYF,TGCAGTGCTAGAGCCCCGGGTTCGGGGCCCTACGAGCAGTACTTC,.,.,TRBJ2-7,TRBV20-1
CASSLYPSQAYEQYF,TGCGCCAGCAGCTTGTATCCCTCTCAGGCCTACGAGCAGTACTTC,.,.,TRBJ2-7,TRBV5-1
CASGPRLIVDTQYF,TGTGCCAGCGGCCCGCGTTTAATTGTTGATACGCAGTATTTT,few,.,TRBJ2-3,TRBV28
CASSQRLAGVETGELFF,TGCGCCAGCAGCCAGAGACTAGCGGGAGTGGAAACCGGGGAGCTGTTTTTT,few,TRBD2,TRBJ2-2,TRBV4-1
CASSQDSGPINYEQYF,TGTGCCAGCAGCCAAGATTCGGGACCGATAAATTACGAGCAGTACTTC,.,.,TRBJ2-7,TRBV4-2
CASSGVGPWDEQYF,TGTGCCAGCAGTGGGGTCGGCCCTTGGGACGAGCAGTACTTC,few,.,TRBJ2-7,TRBV28
CASSWDSYYSGNTIYF,TGTGCCAGCAGCTGGGACAGCTACTACTCTGGAAACACCATATATTTT,few,TRBD1,TRBJ1-3,TRBV7-9
CASSLSVSGTGSYEQYF,TGTGCCAGCAGCCTAAGTGTATCCGGGACAGGGTCCTACGAGCAGTACTTC,.,TRBD1,TRBJ2-7,TRBV5-4
CASSFSNNYGYTF,TGTGCCAGCAGTTTCAGCAATAACTATGGCTACACCTTC,few,.,TRBJ1-2,TRBV27
CASSGGASAYNEQFF,TGTGCCAGCAGTGGCGGGGCTAGCGCCTACAATGAGCAGTTCTTC,.,.,TRBJ2-1,TRBV2
CASSQDRTSGYTF,TGCGCCAGCAGCCAAGACAGGACCTCCGGCTACACCTTC,.,.,TRBJ1-2,TRBV4-1
CASRWGEPPGRVRNTIYF,TGTGCCAGCCGCTGGGGGGAACCGCCAGGGCGGGTAAGAAACACCATATATTTT,.,.,TRBJ1-3,TRBV7-2
CSAREGAREQYF,TGCAGTGCTAGAGAAGGCGCACGGGAGCAGTACTTC,.,.,TRBJ2-7,TRBV20-1
CASSFMGASPEQYF,TGTGCCAGCAGTTTTATGGGGGCGAGTCCCGAGCAGTACTTC,.,.,TRBJ2-7,TRBV28
CASSQDWTKNEQFF,TGCGCCAGCAGCCAAGATTGGACAAAGAATGAGCAGTTCTTC,.,.,TRBJ2-1,TRBV4-1
CASSYVGTAQPQHF,TGTGCCAGCAGTTACGTAGGGACAGCTCAGCCCCAGCATTTT,.,TRBD1,TRBJ1-5,TRBV6-6
CATSSGRAINEQFF,TGTGCCACCAGCAGCGGGAGGGCCATCAATGAGCAGTTCTTC,few,TRBD2,TRBJ2-1,TRBV15
CASSQPWTGTQYF,TGTGCCAGCAGCCAACCCTGGACAGGGACCCAGTACTTC,few,TRBD1,TRBJ2-5,TRBV14
CASSLGAEIGYEQYF,TGTGCCAGCAGCTTAGGTGCAGAGATAGGGTACGAGCAGTACTTC,.,.,TRBJ2-7,TRBV7-2
CASREANEQFF,TGTGCCAGCAGGGAAGCCAATGAGCAGTTCTTC,few,.,TRBJ2-1,TRBV2
CASSGTSGSVETQYF,TGTGCCAGCAGTGGGACTAGCGGGAGTGTCGAGACCCAGTACTTC,.,TRBD2,TRBJ2-5,TRBV2
CASSRQGITTEAFF,TGCGCCAGCAGCCGACAGGGGATTACCACTGAAGCTTTCTTT,few,TRBD1,TRBJ1-1,TRBV4-1
CSGFWDGSYEQYF,TGCAGCGGGTTCTGGGACGGGAGCTACGAGCAGTACTTC,.,.,TRBJ2-7,TRBV29-1
CASSFAGGTYNEQFF,TGTGCCAGCAGCTTTGCGGGAGGAACCTACAATGAGCAGTTCTTC,.,TRBD2,TRBJ2-1,TRBV11-2
CASSLRLSGGYTF,TGTGCCAGCAGCTTACGCTTGTCCGGTGGCTACACCTTC,.,.,TRBJ1-2,TRBV11-1
CSVEDLVRGDTEAFF,TGCAGCGTTGAAGATCTGGTCCGGGGGGACACTGAAGCTTTCTTT,few,.,TRBJ1-1,TRBV29-1
CASSTRGRAVSYEQYF,TGTGCCAGCAGTACCCGGGGACGGGCAGTCTCCTACGAGCAGTACTTC,.,.,TRBJ2-7,TRBV27
CSAPSGQNYEQYF,TGCAGTGCTCCCTCGGGACAGAACTACGAGCAGTACTTC,few,TRBD1,TRBJ2-7,TRBV20-1
CSVERARGETQYF,TGCAGCGTTGAGCGGGCCAGGGGAGAGACCCAGTACTTC,few,.,TRBJ2-5,TRBV29-1
CASSLREIEGQGPYEQYF,TGTGCCAGCAGCTTACGGGAGATAGAGGGACAGGGGCCCTACGAGCAGTACTTC,.,TRBD1,TRBJ2-7,TRBV7-8
CASSFPPGHEQFF,TGTGCCAGCAGTTTTCCTCCTGGACATGAGCAGTTCTTC,.,.,TRBJ2-1,TRBV28
CASSYGMLAGFGEQFF,TGTGCCAGCAGTTACGGCATGCTAGCGGGCTTTGGTGAGCAGTTCTTC,.,TRBD2,TRBJ2-1,TRBV6-2/TRBV6-3
CASSLSPGNNYGYTF,TGTGCCAGCAGCTTAAGCCCGGGAAATAACTATGGCTACACCTTC,.,.,TRBJ1-2,TRBV7-3
CASSAGDSYEQYF,TGTGCCAGCAGTGCAGGGGACTCCTACGAGCAGTACTTC,few,.,TRBJ2-7,TRBV2
CASSLSPKGVGKLFF,TGTGCCAGCAGCTTAAGCCCCAAGGGGGTCGGAAAACTGTTTTTT,.,.,TRBJ1-4,TRBV11-3
CASSPSPYPSSYNEQFF,TGTGCCAGCAGTCCATCACCGTACCCCAGCTCCTACAATGAGCAGTTCTTC,once,.,TRBJ2-1,TRBV28
CASSLGASRDEQYF,TGTGCCAGCAGCTTGGGGGCCTCTCGGGACGAGCAGTACTTC,.,.,TRBJ2-7,TRBV7-2
CASSLGGGVGAFF,TGTGCCAGCAGCTTGGGGGGCGGAGTGGGAGCTTTCTTT,.,.,TRBJ1-1,TRBV5-6